These 9 T cell receptor beta chains were all obtained from the same sample, sequenced in a study of T cell changes during pregnancy in multiple sclerosis. Using immunoSEQ multiplex PCR, the repertoire was profiled, and TCRdb retains in-frame clones only, with some absent. Of about 63,000 clones in the sample, approximately 93% were seen once. Sequencing was performed on CD8+ T cells from peripheral blood mononuclear cells, taken in the second trimester of pregnancy. The receptor set was obtained from a female donor with multiple sclerosis, enrolled in a pregnancy study.

This clone was detected once. The V call is TRBV2, the J call TRBJ1-1; 11 bases are a match to TRBD1. Germline V lookup: CDR1 SNHLY, CDR2 FYNNEI. V was clipped by 5 bases and J by 8 bases; unmatched bases: 7. This CDR3 is built from 14 residues. The CDR3: CASSSPDRGREAFF. As DNA, the CDR3 is TGTGCCAGCAGTTCCCCGGACAGGGGGCGCGAAGCTTTCTTT.

In its sample, this clone was seen once. The chain carries TRBV14 and TRBJ2-2; 10 positions match TRBD2. Germline CDR1 reads SGHDN; CDR2 reads FVKESK. V lost 1 base, J lost 6 bases, and 5 bases stayed unmatched. This CDR3 comprises 16 residues. The CDR3 region is CASSQAGLAWPGELFF. The CDR3 DNA reads TGTGCCAGCAGCCAAGCGGGACTAGCGTGGCCCGGGGAGCTGTTTTTT.

The chain links TRBV5-1 to TRBJ2-7, with 7 bases that match TRBD1. The CDR3 has 13 amino acids. CDR1 is SGHRS, CDR2 YFSETQ, per germline. V dropped 2 bases and J dropped 5; count of bases not matched to a gene: 4. Here the CDR3 reads CASSLQGYNEQYF. CDR3 DNA: TGCGCCAGCAGCTTACAGGGGTACAACGAGCAGTACTTC.

The chain links TRBV6-6 to TRBJ2-1, with D possibly matching TRBD2 (5 bases). V shed 2 bases and J shed 9 bases, with 17 bases lying between them. This CDR3 comprises 15 residues. Germline CDR1 and CDR2: MNHNY and SVGAGI (reference sequence). CDR3 sequence reads: CASSYTPDGSGEQFF. In nucleotides, the CDR3 is TGTGCCAGCAGTTACACTCCGGACGGAAGCGGTGAGCAGTTCTTC.

V and J are TRBV30 and TRBJ2-7; 9 positions agree with TRBD1. V was clipped by 5 bases and J by 5 bases; unmatched bases: 7. The CDR3 is 13 amino acids. Germline V gene lookup returns CDR1 GTSNPN and CDR2 SVGIG (reference sequence). CDR3 residues: CAWGTGQGDEQYF. The DNA for the CDR3 is TGTGCCTGGGGCACGGGACAGGGAGACGAGCAGTACTTC.

For this clone: Relative to the germline gene, one junction end is altered; a read error may explain this. The chain employs TRBV29-1 and TRBJ2-5, with D perhaps TRBD2 (7 bases). The CDR3 contains 13 residues. Germline CDR1 is SQVTM and CDR2 is ANQGSEA. This CDR3 is CSVEGGGQETQYF. The CDR3 coding sequence is TGCAGCGTCGAAGGGGGGGGGCAAGAGACCCAGTACTTC.

This chain connects TRBV4-1 to TRBJ2-1, with TRBD2 matching 8 bases. The V segment lost 1 base and the J segment 8 bases; nucleotides outside the gene matches: 7. The CDR3 totals 15 residues. CDR1 and CDR2 (germline): MGHRA, YSYEKL. This CDR3 is CASSQVPAGVHEQFF. The CDR3 DNA follows: TGCGCCAGCAGCCAAGTCCCAGCGGGAGTTCATGAGCAGTTCTTC.

The chain combines TRBV6-1 with TRBJ2-7; tentative D call: TRBD2 (5 bases). V lost 1 base to trimming and J lost 4 bases, with 11 bases between them. The V gene's germline CDR1 is MNHNS and CDR2 SASEGT. The CDR3 spans 14 residues. For the CDR3, the DNA is TGTGCCAGCAGTGAAGGGCCACGAGGGTACGAGCAGTACTTC. Protein product: CASSEGPRGYEQYF.

The chain links TRBV2 to TRBJ2-5; tentative D call: TRBD1 (5 bases). The CDR3 totals 15 residues. Germline V gives CDR1 SNHLY, CDR2 FYNNEI. Trimming pared 3 bases from V and 3 bases from J, leaving 14 bases between. The CDR3 region has the DNA TGTGCCAGCAGTGATGCGACAGAGCCTGAAGAGACCCAGTACTTC. Its translation: CASSDATEPEETQYF.